The 28 T cell receptor beta chains presented below share a single source sample, sequenced in a study of cytomegalovirus exposure and HLA in healthy donors. Amplification used 60 Vbeta primers and 13 Jbeta primers. The table came from immunoSEQ multiplex PCR; TCRdb's copy has only in-frame clones and leaves some out. The sample carries some 90,000 clones, under 75% recorded once. Sequences were obtained from PBMCs. The receptors derive from a middle-aged man in good health and CMV-seronegative.

This clone was found a few times. The chain couples TRBV30 to TRBJ1-1; a weak D match, TRBD1 (5 bases). The CDR3 consists of 12 residues. V lost 2 bases and J lost 7, with 11 bases in between. From germline, CDR1 is GTSNPN and CDR2 SVGIG (reference sequence). The CDR3 spells CAWSYEGLEAFF. The DNA of the CDR3 is TGTGCCTGGAGTTATGAGGGACTTGAAGCTTTCTTT.

The J gene is TRBJ2-7, the V gene TRBV9, with 11 bases identical to TRBD2. J lost 4 bases, V lost 3 bases, and 6 bases had no gene match. CDR3 length: 15 amino acids. CDR1 and CDR2 from the germline V gene are SGDLS and YYNGEE. The CDR3 bases are TGTGCCAGCAGCGCACTAGCGGGAGTCTGGTACGAGCAGTACTTC. It specifies CASSALAGVWYEQYF.

CDR3 amino acids: CASSYVGANTGELFF. CDR3 coding DNA: TGTGCCAGCAGTTATGTGGGGGCCAACACCGGGGAGCTGTTTTTT. The chain carries TRBV6-6 and TRBJ2-2; D is perhaps TRBD1 (6 bases). The CDR3 consists of 15 residues. V lost 3 bases, J lost 2 bases, and 10 bases lay in between. In germline, CDR1 is MNHNY, CDR2 SVGAGI (reference sequence).

The chain carries TRBV2 and TRBJ1-3; D perhaps matches TRBD1 (6 bases). The germline V gene has CDR1 SNHLY and CDR2 FYNNEI. This CDR3 has 15 residues. V was clipped by 7 bases and J by 0 bases, with 13 bases between them. CDR3 sequence: CASTDTGFSGNTIYF. CDR3 DNA: TGTGCCAGCACGGATACAGGGTTCTCTGGAAACACCATATATTTT.

V and J are TRBV5-1 and TRBJ2-2, with D tentatively TRBD1 (6 bases). V shed 6 bases and J shed 3 bases, with 12 bases lying between them. This CDR3 is built from 14 residues. Germline V gives CDR1 SGHRS, CDR2 YFSETQ. CDR3 DNA sequence: TGCGCCAGCACCATGGACAGATACACCGGGGAGCTGTTTTTT. Amino acids: CASTMDRYTGELFF.

The CDR3 DNA sequence: TGTGCCAGCAGCTTGGGAGCGGGGGGGTACAATGAGCAGTTCTTC. It translates to CASSLGAGGYNEQFF. The chain uses TRBV5-4 and TRBJ2-1; 10 bases fit TRBD2. This CDR3 spans 15 amino acids. CDR1 and CDR2 from the germline V gene are SGHNT and YYREEE (reference sequence). Trimming at V came to 0 bases and at J to 4 bases, leaving 1 base not matched to a gene.

The chain has TRBV11-1 and TRBJ2-3, with 10 positions matching TRBD2. Trimming at V came to 5 bases and at J to 0 bases, leaving 8 bases not matched to a gene. CDR1 and CDR2 from the germline V gene are SGHAT and FQDESV (reference sequence). This CDR3 is built from 17 residues. The CDR3: CASSLGLAATSTDTQYF. The CDR3 bases are TGTGCCAGCAGCCTCGGACTAGCGGCTACCAGCACAGATACGCAGTATTTT.

The rearrangement uses TRBV27 and TRBJ1-6, with TRBD1 matching over 8 bases. The CDR3 has 16 amino acids. The germline CDR1 and CDR2 sequences are MNHEY and SMNVEV (reference sequence). The V gene end was trimmed by 6 bases and the J gene end by 4 bases; junction bases not matched to a gene: 8. The CDR3 here is CASSRSQGGYNSPLHF. CDR3 DNA: TGTGCCAGCAGCCGCTCACAGGGGGGGTATAATTCACCCCTCCACTTT.

The chain recombines TRBV4-1 with TRBJ2-1, with 7 bases matching TRBD2. Per the germline V gene, CDR1 is MGHRA and CDR2 is YSYEKL. Trimming at V came to 1 base and at J to 5 bases, leaving 5 bases not matched to a gene. The CDR3 length is 15 residues. DNA of the CDR3: TGCGCCAGCAGCCAAGGCGGGAGTCTAAACAATGAGCAGTTCTTC. This sequence encodes CASSQGGSLNNEQFF.

The chain carries TRBV5-1 and TRBJ2-3, with 8 positions matching TRBD2. Germline-derived CDR1 and CDR2 are SGHRS and YFSETQ. This CDR3 is 17 amino acids long. V trimming: 2 bases; J trimming: 4 bases; junction bases outside the gene matches: 12. The CDR3 region is CASSLPTSGGAADTQYF. CDR3 DNA sequence: TGCGCCAGCAGCTTACCAACTAGCGGAGGTGCAGCAGATACGCAGTATTTT.

This sequence joins TRBV4-3 and TRBJ1-6, with TRBD1 matching over 7 bases. V trimming: 1 base; J trimming: 6 bases; junction bases outside the gene matches: 12. CDR1 and CDR2 from the germline V gene are LGHNA and YSLEER. The CDR3 totals 18 residues. The CDR3 DNA reads TGCGCCAGCAGCCAAGCTCCGACGCAAGCAGGGGGTAATTCACCCCTCCACTTT. Encoded protein: CASSQAPTQAGGNSPLHF.

CDR3 loop: CASSPRQNTGELFF. CDR3 DNA sequence: TGTGCCAGCTCACCACGGCAGAACACCGGGGAGCTGTTTTTT. J is TRBJ2-2 and V is TRBV18; D gene unclear. Trimming removed 1 base at V and 1 base at J, with 4 bases between. Germline V lookup: CDR1 KGHSH, CDR2 LQKENI. The CDR3 runs to 14 residues.

The chain uses TRBV5-4 and TRBJ2-2; 13 nucleotides align to TRBD2. CDR3 length equals 16 residues. Germline trimming cut 3 bases from V and 7 bases from J; bases unmatched to any gene: 6. The germline gives CDR1 SGHNT, CDR2 YYREEE (reference sequence). Here the CDR3 DNA reads TGTGCCAGCAGCTCACTAGCGGGGGGGCGAATCGGGGAGCTGTTTTTT. Residues: CASSSLAGGRIGELFF.

This chain joins TRBV11-2 and TRBJ1-1; D is perhaps TRBD1 (5 bases). V lost 1 base to trimming and J lost 4 bases, with 16 bases between them. This CDR3 region has 16 residues. Germline V gives CDR1 SGHAT, CDR2 FQNNGV. The CDR3: CASSLVTSRATTEAFF. CDR3 in DNA: TGTGCCAGCAGCTTAGTAACAAGCAGGGCGACCACTGAAGCTTTCTTT.

V gene TRBV19 combines with J gene TRBJ2-2; 16 nucleotides align to TRBD2. The germline V gene encodes CDR1 LNHDA and CDR2 SQIVND (reference sequence). The J segment lost 3 bases and the V segment lost 5 bases, leaving 9 bases of the junction unmatched. The CDR3 runs to 19 residues. CDR3 sequence: CASSSTGTSGGAHTGELFF. In nucleotides, the CDR3 is TGTGCCAGTAGTTCAACCGGGACTAGCGGGGGGGCCCACACCGGGGAGCTGTTTTTT.

The rearrangement joins TRBV5-1 to TRBJ1-3; D unresolved. The germline V and J ends were trimmed by 1 base and 0 bases, with 8 bases remaining between them. The CDR3 contains 15 residues. Germline V gives CDR1 SGHRS, CDR2 YFSETQ. This CDR3 reads CASSLYSSSGNTIYF. CDR3 sequence (DNA): TGCGCCAGCAGCTTGTATTCCAGCTCTGGAAACACCATATATTTT.

The gene calls are TRBV15 and TRBJ2-7, with 8 bases identical to TRBD2. Unmatched junction bases numbered 3, after V lost 2 bases and J lost 0 bases. Germline lookup yields CDR1 LNHNV and CDR2 YYDKDF (reference sequence). The CDR3 is 15 amino acids. The chain's CDR3 is CATSRRGGSSYEQYF. The DNA for the CDR3 is TGTGCCACCAGCAGACGCGGGGGGTCCTCCTACGAGCAGTACTTC.

This chain uses TRBV9 with TRBJ2-7; D is perhaps TRBD2 (6 bases). This CDR3 is 11 amino acids long. CDR1 and CDR2 (germline): SGDLS, YYNGEE. V was pared by 2 bases and J by 6 bases, with 6 bases between. The CDR3 loop is CASSVGSEQYF. CDR3 DNA: TGTGCCAGCAGCGTCGGGAGCGAGCAGTACTTC.

J is TRBJ1-1 and V is TRBV6-5, with D uncertain. Germline V gene data show CDR1 as MNHEY and CDR2 as SVGAGI. The CDR3 extends over 14 amino acids. With 6 bases removed from V and 1 base from J, the gap between germline ends came to 12 bases. CDR3 DNA: TGTGCCAGCAGCCGCAGTCGATCGAACACTGAAGCTTTCTTT. It yields the protein CASSRSRSNTEAFF.

This clone has just a few counts. CDR3 DNA sequence: TGTGCCAGCAGCCGCTTACGCTGGCAGGGGGCCTCACGGGAGCAGTTCTTC. It encodes CASSRLRWQGASREQFF. The rearrangement links TRBV11-2 to TRBJ2-1; TRBD1 matches at 8 bases. This CDR3 is 17 amino acids long. Germline CDR1 reads SGHAT; CDR2 reads FQNNGV. The J segment lost 10 bases and the V segment lost 5 bases, leaving 19 bases of the junction unmatched.

The chain couples TRBV6-1 to TRBJ2-7; 7 bases are shared with TRBD2. Germline CDR1 MNHNS, CDR2 SASEGT. The V gene end was trimmed by 4 bases and the J gene end by 2 bases; junction bases not matched to a gene: 8. CDR3 length: 15 amino acids. As DNA, the CDR3 is TGTGCCAGCAGTGGGACTAGTCGGTCCGCCTACGAGCAGTACTTC. Translation gives CASSGTSRSAYEQYF.

The chain joins TRBV15 to TRBJ2-7; D is possibly TRBD2 (5 bases). There are 17 residues in the CDR3. Germline V gives CDR1 LNHNV, CDR2 YYDKDF (reference sequence). V shed 0 bases and J shed 2 bases, with 17 bases lying between them. CDR3 loop: CATSRDQKEGRAYEQYF. CDR3 sequence (DNA): TGTGCCACCAGCAGAGATCAAAAGGAAGGGCGGGCCTACGAGCAGTACTTC.

J is TRBJ1-4 and V is TRBV6-5; 10 positions match TRBD1. Germline trimming cut 10 bases from V and 7 bases from J; bases unmatched to any gene: 6. Germline assignment: CDR1 MNHEY and CDR2 SVGAGI. This CDR3 has 13 residues. CDR3 region: CATGQGDIEKLFF. Here the CDR3 DNA reads TGTGCCACCGGACAGGGGGATATTGAAAAACTGTTTTTT.

V gene TRBV7-2 combines with J gene TRBJ2-7; 9 bases line up with TRBD1. The germline CDR1 and CDR2 sequences are SGHTA and FQGNSA. V lost 5 bases to trimming and J lost 2 bases; unmatched junction nucleotides: 4. The CDR3 covers 14 residues. CDR3 loop: CASSVGTGTYEQYF. The CDR3 DNA reads TGTGCCAGCAGCGTCGGGACAGGGACCTACGAGCAGTACTTC. Together with reference TRBV7-2 and TRBJ2-7, the CDR3 gives the full variable domain: GAGVSQSPSNKVTEKGKDVELRCDPISGHTALYWYRQSLGQGLEFLIYFQGNSAPDKSGLPSDRFSAERTGGSVSTLTIQRTQQEDSAVYLCASSVGTGTYEQYFGPGTRLTVT.

The rearrangement uses TRBV29-1 and TRBJ2-5; D is unresolved. V was pared by 5 bases and J by 0 bases, with 13 bases between. The CDR3 is 14 amino acids. Germline CDR1 is SQVTM and CDR2 is ANQGSEA. The CDR3 loop is CSVQAQAHQETQYF. The CDR3 coding sequence is TGCAGCGTTCAGGCCCAAGCTCACCAAGAGACCCAGTACTTC. Based on the CDR3 plus reference TRBV29-1 and TRBJ2-5, the full variable domain is SAVISQKPSRDICQRGTSLTIQCQVDSQVTMMFWYRQQPGQSLTLIATANQGSEATYESGFVIDKFPISRPNLTFSTLTVSNMSPEDSSIYLCSVQAQAHQETQYFGPGTRLLVL.

This chain joins TRBV4-1 and TRBJ2-1, with D perhaps TRBD2 (6 bases). Trimming left V 5 bases short and J 8 bases short, with 19 bases between. This CDR3 contains 15 residues. Germline assignment: CDR1 MGHRA and CDR2 YSYEKL. The CDR3 loop reads CASSFRLGTLDEQFF. CDR3 nucleotides: TGCGCCAGCAGCTTCCGACTAGGAACTCTCGATGAGCAGTTCTTC.

The V gene is TRBV10-3, the J gene TRBJ2-5; TRBD2 matches 9 bases. The germline gives CDR1 ENHRY, CDR2 SYGVKD. Trimming at V came to 4 bases and at J to 0 bases, leaving 15 bases not matched to a gene. There are 19 residues in the CDR3. CDR3: CAISAAQGIAGVHQETQYF. CDR3 coding DNA: TGTGCCATCAGTGCCGCCCAAGGAATAGCGGGGGTACACCAAGAGACCCAGTACTTC.

CDR3 sequence reads: CASRLSGGAETQYF. CDR3 DNA: TGTGCCAGCAGGTTATCAGGGGGCGCAGAGACCCAGTACTTC. V and J are TRBV5-8 and TRBJ2-5; 8 nucleotides align to TRBD1. Germline values: CDR1 SGHTS, CDR2 YDEGEE. This CDR3 comprises 14 residues. V shed 5 bases, J shed 4 bases, and the junction held 7 bases outside the gene matches.